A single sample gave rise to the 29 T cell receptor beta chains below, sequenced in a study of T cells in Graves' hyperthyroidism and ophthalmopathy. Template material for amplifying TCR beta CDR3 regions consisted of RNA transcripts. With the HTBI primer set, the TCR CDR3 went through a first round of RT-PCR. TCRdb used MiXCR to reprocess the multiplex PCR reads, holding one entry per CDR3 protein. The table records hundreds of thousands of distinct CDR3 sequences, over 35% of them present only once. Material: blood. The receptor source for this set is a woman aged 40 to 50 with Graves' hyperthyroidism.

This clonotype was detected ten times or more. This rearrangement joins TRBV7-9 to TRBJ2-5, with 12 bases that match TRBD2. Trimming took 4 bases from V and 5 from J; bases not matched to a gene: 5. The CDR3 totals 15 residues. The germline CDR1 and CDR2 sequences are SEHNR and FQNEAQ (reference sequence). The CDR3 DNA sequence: TGTGCCAGCAGCTCGACTAGCGGGGGTGGGGAGACCCAGTACTTC. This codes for CASSSTSGGGETQYF.

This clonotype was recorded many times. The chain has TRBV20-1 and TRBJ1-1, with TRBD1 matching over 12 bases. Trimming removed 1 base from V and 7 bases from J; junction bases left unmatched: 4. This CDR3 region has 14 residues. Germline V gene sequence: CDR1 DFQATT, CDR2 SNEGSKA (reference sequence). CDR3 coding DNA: TGCAGTGCTAGAGTGGGACAGGGGGCCCTTGAAGCTTTCTTT. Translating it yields CSARVGQGALEAFF.

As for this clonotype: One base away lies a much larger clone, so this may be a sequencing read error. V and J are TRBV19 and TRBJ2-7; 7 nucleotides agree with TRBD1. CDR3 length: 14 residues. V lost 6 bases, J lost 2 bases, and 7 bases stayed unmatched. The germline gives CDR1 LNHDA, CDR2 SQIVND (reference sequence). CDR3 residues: CASSGTASAYEQYF. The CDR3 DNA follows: TGTGCCAGTAGCGGGACAGCCTCCGCCTACGAGCAGTACTTC.

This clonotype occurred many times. The CDR3 DNA reads as TGTGCCAGCAGCCACTCCGAAGGACAGCCTTACGAGCAGTACTTC. Its protein product is CASSHSEGQPYEQYF. The gene calls are TRBV7-9 and TRBJ2-7, with D possibly TRBD1 on 6 matching bases. Deletions cut 5 bases from V and 4 bases from J, with 18 bases between. This CDR3 has 15 residues. Germline CDR1 is SEHNR and CDR2 is FQNEAQ (reference sequence).

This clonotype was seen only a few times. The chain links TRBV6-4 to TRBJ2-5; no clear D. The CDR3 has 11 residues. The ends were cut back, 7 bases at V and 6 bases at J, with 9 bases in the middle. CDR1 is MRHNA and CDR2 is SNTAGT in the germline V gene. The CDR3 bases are TGTGCCAGCACCCCGTATCAGACCCAGTACTTC. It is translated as CASTPYQTQYF.

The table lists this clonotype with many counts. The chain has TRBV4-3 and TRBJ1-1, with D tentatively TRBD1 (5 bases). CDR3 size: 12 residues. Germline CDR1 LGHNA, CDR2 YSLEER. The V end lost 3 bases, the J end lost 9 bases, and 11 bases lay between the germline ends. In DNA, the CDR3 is TGCGCCAGCAGCCAGGTGGGGACCAAAGCTTTCTTT. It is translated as CASSQVGTKAFF.

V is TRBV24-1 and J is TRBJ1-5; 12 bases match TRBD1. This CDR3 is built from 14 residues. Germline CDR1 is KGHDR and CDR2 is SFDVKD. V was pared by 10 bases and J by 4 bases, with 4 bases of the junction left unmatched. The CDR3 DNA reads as TGTGCCACGCGGGACAGGGGGCAGAATCAGCCCCAGCATTTT. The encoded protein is CATRDRGQNQPQHF.

The CDR3, as DNA: TGTGCCAGCAGCCAACGCAGCACAGATACGCAGTATTTT. Translation gives CASSQRSTDTQYF. The gene calls are TRBV7-6 and TRBJ2-3; D is uncertain. Trimming took 5 bases from V and 0 from J, leaving 6 bases between them. There are 13 residues in the CDR3. CDR1 is SGHVS and CDR2 is FNYEAQ in the germline V gene. The entire variable domain, with the rest obtained from reference TRBV7-6 and TRBJ2-3, is as follows: GAGVSQSPRYKVTKRGQDVALRCDPISGHVSLYWYRQALGQGPEFLTYFNYEAQQDKSGLPNDRFSAERPEGSISTLTIQRTEQRDSAMYRCASSQRSTDTQYFGPGTRLTVL.

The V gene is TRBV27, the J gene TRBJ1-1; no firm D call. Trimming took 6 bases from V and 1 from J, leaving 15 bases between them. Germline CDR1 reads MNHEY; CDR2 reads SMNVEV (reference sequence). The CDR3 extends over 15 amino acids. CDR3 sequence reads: CASSPALDGNTEAFF. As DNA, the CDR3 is TGTGCCAGCAGCCCCGCGTTGGACGGGAACACTGAAGCTTTCTTT.

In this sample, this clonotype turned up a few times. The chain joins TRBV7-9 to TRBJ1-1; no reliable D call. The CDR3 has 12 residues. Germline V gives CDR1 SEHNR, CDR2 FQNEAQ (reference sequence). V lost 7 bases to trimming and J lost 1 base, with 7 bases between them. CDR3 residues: CASMVQNTEAFF. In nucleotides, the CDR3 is TGTGCCAGCATGGTACAGAACACTGAAGCTTTCTTT.

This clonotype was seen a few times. The CDR3 DNA reads TGTGCCAGCAGCGACCACAGGGTTTCCACTGAAGCTTTCTTT. This gives the protein CASSDHRVSTEAFF. This chain joins TRBV7-8 and TRBJ1-1; tentative D call: TRBD1 (6 bases). The V gene's germline CDR1 is SGHVS and CDR2 FQNEAQ. This CDR3 has 14 amino acids. V was pared by 5 bases and J by 4 bases, with 14 bases between.

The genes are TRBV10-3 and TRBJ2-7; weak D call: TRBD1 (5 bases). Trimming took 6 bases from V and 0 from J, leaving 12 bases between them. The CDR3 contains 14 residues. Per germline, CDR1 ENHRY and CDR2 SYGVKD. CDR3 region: CAISYRKSSYEQYF. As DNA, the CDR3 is TGTGCCATCAGCTACAGGAAGAGCTCCTACGAGCAGTACTTC.

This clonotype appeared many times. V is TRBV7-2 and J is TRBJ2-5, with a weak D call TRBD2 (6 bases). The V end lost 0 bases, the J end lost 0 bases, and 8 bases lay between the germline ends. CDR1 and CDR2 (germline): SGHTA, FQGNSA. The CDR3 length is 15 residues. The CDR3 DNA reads TGTGCCAGCAGCTTAGCGCCGGGAGACCAAGAGACCCAGTACTTC. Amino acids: CASSLAPGDQETQYF. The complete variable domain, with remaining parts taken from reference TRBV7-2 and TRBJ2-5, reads GAGVSQSPSNKVTEKGKDVELRCDPISGHTALYWYRQSLGQGLEFLIYFQGNSAPDKSGLPSDRFSAERTGGSVSTLTIQRTQQEDSAVYLCASSLAPGDQETQYFGPGTRLLVL.

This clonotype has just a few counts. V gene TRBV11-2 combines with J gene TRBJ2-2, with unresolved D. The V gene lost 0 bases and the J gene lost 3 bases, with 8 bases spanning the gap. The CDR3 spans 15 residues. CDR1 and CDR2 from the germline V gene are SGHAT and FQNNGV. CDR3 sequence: CASSLEGHDTGELFF. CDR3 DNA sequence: TGTGCCAGCAGCTTAGAGGGCCATGACACCGGGGAGCTGTTTTTT.

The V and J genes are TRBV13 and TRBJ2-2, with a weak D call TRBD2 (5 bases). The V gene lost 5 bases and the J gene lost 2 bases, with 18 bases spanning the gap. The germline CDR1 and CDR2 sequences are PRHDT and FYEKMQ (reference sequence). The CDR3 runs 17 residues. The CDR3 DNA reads TGTGCCAGCAGCCTCCCACATGGCGGAGGAAACACCGGGGAGCTGTTTTTT. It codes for CASSLPHGGGNTGELFF.

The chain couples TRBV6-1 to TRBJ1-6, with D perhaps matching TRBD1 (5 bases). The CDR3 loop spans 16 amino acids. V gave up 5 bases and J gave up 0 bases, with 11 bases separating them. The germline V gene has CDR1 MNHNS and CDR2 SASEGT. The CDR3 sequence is CASSFGGSSYNSPLHF. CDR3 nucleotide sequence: TGTGCCAGCAGTTTCGGGGGAAGCTCCTATAATTCACCCCTCCACTTT.

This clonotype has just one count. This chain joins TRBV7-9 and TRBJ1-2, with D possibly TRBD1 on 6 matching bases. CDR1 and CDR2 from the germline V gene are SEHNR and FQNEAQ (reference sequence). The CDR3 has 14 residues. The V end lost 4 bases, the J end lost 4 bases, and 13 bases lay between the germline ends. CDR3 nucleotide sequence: TGTGCCAGCAGCTCACCACAGGGAGTCTATGGCTACACCTTC. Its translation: CASSSPQGVYGYTF.

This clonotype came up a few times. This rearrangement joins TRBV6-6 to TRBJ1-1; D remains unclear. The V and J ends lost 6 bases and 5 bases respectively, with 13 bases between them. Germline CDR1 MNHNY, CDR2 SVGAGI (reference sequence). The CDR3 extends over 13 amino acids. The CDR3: CASSPSGITEAFF. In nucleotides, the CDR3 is TGTGCCAGCAGCCCTTCCGGGATTACTGAAGCTTTCTTT.

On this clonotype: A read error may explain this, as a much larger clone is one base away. CDR3 coding DNA: TGTGCCAGCAGTTGGGACAGCTCTGGAAACACCATATATTTT. It is translated as CASSWDSSGNTIYF. The chain carries TRBV6-5 and TRBJ1-3; 7 bases are shared with TRBD1. From germline, CDR1 is MNHEY and CDR2 SVGAGI. The CDR3 is 14 residues long. After removal of 4 bases from V and 0 bases from J, the junction contained 0 bases not matched to a gene.

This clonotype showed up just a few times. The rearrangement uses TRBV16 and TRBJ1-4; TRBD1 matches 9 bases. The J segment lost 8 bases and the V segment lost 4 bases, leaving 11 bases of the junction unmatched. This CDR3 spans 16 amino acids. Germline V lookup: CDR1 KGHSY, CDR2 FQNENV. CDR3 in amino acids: CASSRFTGTGREKLFF. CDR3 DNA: TGTGCCAGCAGCCGATTCACCGGGACAGGGAGAGAAAAACTGTTTTTT.

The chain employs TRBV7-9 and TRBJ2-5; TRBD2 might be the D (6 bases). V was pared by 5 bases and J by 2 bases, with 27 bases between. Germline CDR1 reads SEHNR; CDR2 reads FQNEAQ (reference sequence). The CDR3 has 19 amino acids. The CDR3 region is CASSPAVGRGRGGQETQYF. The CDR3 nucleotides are TGTGCCAGCAGCCCCGCCGTAGGTAGGGGCCGGGGAGGACAAGAGACCCAGTACTTC.

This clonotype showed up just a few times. In DNA, the CDR3 is TGTGCCAGCTCAACGGGGGAGACAGGGAAACTAACCCTCCACTTT. Translation gives CASSTGETGKLTLHF. V usage is TRBV18 and J usage is TRBJ1-6, with 7 bases that match TRBD1. The germline V gene encodes CDR1 KGHSH and CDR2 LQKENI. The CDR3 loop spans 15 amino acids. With 5 bases clipped from V and 14 bases from J, the junction kept 15 bases outside the gene matches.

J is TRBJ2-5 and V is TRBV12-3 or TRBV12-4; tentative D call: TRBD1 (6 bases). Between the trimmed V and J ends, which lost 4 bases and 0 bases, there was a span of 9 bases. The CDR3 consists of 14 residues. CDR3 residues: CASSYRAHQETQYF. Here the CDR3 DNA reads TGTGCCAGCAGTTACAGGGCACACCAAGAGACCCAGTACTTC.

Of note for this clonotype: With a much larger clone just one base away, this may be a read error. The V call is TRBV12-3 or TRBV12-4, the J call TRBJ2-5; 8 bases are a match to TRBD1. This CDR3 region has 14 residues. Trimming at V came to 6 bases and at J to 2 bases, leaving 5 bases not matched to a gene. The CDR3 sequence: CASRPGTGQETQYF. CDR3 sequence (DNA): TGTGCCAGCAGGCCCGGGACAGGACAAGAGACCCAGTACTTC.

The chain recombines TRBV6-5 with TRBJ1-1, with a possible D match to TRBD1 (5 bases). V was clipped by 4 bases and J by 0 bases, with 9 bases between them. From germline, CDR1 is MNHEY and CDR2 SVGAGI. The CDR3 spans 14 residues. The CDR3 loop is CASSWGRMNTEAFF. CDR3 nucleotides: TGTGCCAGCAGTTGGGGCAGGATGAACACTGAAGCTTTCTTT.

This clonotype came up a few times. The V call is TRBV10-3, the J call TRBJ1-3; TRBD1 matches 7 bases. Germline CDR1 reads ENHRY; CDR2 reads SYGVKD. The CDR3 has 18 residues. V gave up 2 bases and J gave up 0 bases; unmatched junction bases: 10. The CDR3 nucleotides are TGTGCCATCAGTGAGCGTCGACAGGGAGGAAACTCTGGAAACACCATATATTTT. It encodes CAISERRQGGNSGNTIYF.

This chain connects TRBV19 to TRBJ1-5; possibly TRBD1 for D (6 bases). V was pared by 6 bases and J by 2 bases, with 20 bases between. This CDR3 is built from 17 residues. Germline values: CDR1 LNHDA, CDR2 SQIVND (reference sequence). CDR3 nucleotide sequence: TGTGCCAGTAGCAGGGGATTTCGGCATGCGGGCAATCAGCCCCAGCATTTT. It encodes CASSRGFRHAGNQPQHF.

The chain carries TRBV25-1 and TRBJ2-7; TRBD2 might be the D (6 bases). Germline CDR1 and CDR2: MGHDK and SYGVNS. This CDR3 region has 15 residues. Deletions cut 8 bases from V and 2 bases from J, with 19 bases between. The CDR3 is CASSLSGPGAYEQYF. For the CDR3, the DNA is TGTGCCAGCTCACTTAGTGGCCCGGGGGCCTACGAGCAGTACTTC.

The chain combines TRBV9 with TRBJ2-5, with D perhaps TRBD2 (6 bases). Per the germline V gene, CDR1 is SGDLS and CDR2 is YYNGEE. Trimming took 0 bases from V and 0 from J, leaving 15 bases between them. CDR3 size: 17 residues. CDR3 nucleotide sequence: TGTGCCAGCAGCGTAGACGGAGGGAGATCCTACCAAGAGACCCAGTACTTC. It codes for CASSVDGGRSYQETQYF.